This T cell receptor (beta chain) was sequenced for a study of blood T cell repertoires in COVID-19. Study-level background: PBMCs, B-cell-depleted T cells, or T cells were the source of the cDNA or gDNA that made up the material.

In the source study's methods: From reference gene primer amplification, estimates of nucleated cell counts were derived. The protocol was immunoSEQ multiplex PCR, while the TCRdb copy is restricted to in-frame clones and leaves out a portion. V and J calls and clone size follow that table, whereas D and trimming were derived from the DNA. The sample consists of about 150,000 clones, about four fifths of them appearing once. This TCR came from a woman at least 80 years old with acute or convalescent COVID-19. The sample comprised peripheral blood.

The CDR3 is CASQRSSVNEQYF. The CDR3 DNA is TGTGCCAGCCAACGGTCGTCCGTAAACGAGCAGTACTTC. This chain connects TRBV11-2 to TRBJ2-7; D gene uncertain. CDR1 and CDR2 from the germline V gene are SGHAT and FQNNGV. This CDR3 spans 13 amino acids. Trimming took 8 bases from V and 5 from J, leaving 16 bases between them.